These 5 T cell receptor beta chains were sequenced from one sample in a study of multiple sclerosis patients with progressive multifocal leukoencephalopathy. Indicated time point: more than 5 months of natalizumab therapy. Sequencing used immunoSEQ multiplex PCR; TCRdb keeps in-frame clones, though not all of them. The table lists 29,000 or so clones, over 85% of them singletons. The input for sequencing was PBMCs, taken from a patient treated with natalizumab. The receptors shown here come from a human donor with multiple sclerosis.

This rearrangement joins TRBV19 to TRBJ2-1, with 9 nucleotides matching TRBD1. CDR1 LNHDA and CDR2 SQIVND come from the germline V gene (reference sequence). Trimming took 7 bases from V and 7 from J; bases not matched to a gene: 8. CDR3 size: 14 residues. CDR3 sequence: CASTPGTGFNEQFF. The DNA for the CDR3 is TGTGCCAGTACCCCCGGGACAGGGTTTAATGAGCAGTTCTTC.

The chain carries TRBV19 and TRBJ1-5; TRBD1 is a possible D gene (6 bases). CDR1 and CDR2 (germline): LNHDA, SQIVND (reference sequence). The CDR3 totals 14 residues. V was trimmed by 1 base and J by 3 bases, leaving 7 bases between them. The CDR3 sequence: CASSIGQVNQPQHF. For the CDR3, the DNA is TGTGCCAGTAGTATAGGACAGGTCAATCAGCCCCAGCATTTT.

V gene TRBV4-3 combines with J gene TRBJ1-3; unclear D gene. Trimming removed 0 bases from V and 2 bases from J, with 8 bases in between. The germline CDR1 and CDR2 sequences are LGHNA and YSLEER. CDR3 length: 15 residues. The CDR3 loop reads CASSQETQTGNTIYF. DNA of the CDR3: TGCGCCAGCAGCCAAGAAACCCAGACTGGAAACACCATATATTTT.

This chain's CDR3 is CASSLVPGTVNTGELFF. In nucleotides, the CDR3 is TGTGCCAGCTCACTAGTACCGGGAACGGTGAACACCGGGGAGCTGTTTTTT. The V gene is TRBV18, the J gene TRBJ2-2; weak D call: TRBD2 (5 bases). The CDR3 totals 17 residues. CDR1 and CDR2 (germline): KGHSH, LQKENI. The germline V and J ends were trimmed by 4 bases and 1 base, with 16 bases remaining between them.

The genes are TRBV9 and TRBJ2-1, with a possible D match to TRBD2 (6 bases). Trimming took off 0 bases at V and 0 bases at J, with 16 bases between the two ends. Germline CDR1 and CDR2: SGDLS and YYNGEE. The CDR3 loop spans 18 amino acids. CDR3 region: CASSVEISGRSSYNEQFF. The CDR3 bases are TGTGCCAGCAGCGTAGAAATAAGTGGGAGGAGCTCCTACAATGAGCAGTTCTTC.